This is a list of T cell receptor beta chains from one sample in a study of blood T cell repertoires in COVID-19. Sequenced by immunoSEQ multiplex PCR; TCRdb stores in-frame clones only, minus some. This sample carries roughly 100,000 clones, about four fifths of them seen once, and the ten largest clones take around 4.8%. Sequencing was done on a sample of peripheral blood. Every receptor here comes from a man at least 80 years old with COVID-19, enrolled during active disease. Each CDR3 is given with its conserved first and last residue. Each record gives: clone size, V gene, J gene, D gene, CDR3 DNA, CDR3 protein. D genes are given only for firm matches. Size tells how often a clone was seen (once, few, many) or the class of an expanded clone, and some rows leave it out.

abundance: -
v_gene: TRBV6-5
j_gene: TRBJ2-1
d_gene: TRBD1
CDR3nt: TGTGCCAGCAGCCCGGACAGGGGGCTCAATGAGCAGTTCTTC
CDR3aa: CASSPDRGLNEQFF

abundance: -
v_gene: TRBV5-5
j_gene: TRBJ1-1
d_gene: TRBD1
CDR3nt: TGTGCCAGCAGCTTGGAAGGGACAGGCAGCGATCAAGCTTTCTTT
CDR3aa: CASSLEGTGSDQAFF

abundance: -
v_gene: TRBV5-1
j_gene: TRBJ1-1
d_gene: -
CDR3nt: TGCGCCAGCAGCCCGAGAGGGGGTTACACTGAAGCTTTCTTT
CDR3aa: CASSPRGGYTEAFF

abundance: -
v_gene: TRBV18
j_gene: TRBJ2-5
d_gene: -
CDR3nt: TGTGCCAGCTCACCAAGAAGTAAACTGGGGCAGGTCCAAGAGACCCAGTACTTC
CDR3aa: CASSPRSKLGQVQETQYF

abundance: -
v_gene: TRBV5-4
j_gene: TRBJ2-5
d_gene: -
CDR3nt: TGTGCCAGCAGCTTCAGGGGGGAGGAGACCCAGTACTTC
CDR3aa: CASSFRGEETQYF

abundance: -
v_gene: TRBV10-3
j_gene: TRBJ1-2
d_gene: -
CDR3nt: TGTGCCATCAGTGATTCCCCCCGGGAAACAAACTATGGCTACACCTTC
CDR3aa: CAISDSPRETNYGYTF

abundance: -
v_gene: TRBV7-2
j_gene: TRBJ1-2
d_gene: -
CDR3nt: TGTGCCAGCAGCTCGAACGGGGGTGCGGCCTATGGCTACACCTTC
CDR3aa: CASSSNGGAAYGYTF

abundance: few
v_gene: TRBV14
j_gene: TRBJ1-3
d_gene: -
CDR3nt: TGTGCCAGCAGCCAAGATCTCGGGGACTCTGGAAACACCATATATTTT
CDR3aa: CASSQDLGDSGNTIYF

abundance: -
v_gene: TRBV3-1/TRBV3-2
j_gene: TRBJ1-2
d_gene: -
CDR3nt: TGTGCCAGCAGCCAGAGACAGGCAGTCTATGGCTACACCTTC
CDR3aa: CASSQRQAVYGYTF

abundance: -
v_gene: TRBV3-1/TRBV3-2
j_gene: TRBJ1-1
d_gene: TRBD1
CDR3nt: TGTGCCAGCAGCCAAGGGACAGGGGGCACTGAAGCTTTCTTT
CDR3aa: CASSQGTGGTEAFF

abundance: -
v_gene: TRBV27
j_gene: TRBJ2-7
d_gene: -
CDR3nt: TGTGCCAGCAGTTTGATTGGAGTGCCCTACGAGCAGTACTTC
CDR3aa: CASSLIGVPYEQYF

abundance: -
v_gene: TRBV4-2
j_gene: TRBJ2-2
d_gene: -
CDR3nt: TGTGCCAGCAGCCAAGATTTCGGGAGCGGGGAGCTGTTTTTT
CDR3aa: CASSQDFGSGELFF

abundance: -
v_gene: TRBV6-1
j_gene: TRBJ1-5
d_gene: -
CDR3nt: TGTGCCAGCAGTGAAGATGGGACATACAATCAGCCCCAGCATTTT
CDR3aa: CASSEDGTYNQPQHF

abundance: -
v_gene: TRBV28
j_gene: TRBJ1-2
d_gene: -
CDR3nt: TGTGCCAGCAGTTCAGTCTATGGCTACACCTTC
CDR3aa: CASSSVYGYTF

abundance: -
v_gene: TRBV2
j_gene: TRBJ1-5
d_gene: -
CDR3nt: TGTGCCAGCAGTGGGGGGGTGAATCAGCCCCAGCATTTT
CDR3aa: CASSGGVNQPQHF

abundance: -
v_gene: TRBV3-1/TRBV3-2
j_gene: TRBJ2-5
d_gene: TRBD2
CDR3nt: TGTGCCAGCAGCCGTGCGGTGCGACTAGCGGGAGGAAAAGAGACCCAGTACTTC
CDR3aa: CASSRAVRLAGGKETQYF

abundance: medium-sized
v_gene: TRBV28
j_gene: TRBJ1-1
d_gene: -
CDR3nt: TGTGCCAGCAGTTTATCCAGGGTAGGCACTGAAGCTTTCTTT
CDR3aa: CASSLSRVGTEAFF

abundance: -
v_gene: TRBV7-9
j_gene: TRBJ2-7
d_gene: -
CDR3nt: TGTGCCAGCAGCTTAGGGGGCAGTACCTACGAGCAGTACTTC
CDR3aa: CASSLGGSTYEQYF

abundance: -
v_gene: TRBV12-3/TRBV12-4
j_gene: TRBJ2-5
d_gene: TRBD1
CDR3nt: TGTGCCAGCAAATGGGACAGCCAAGAGACCCAGTACTTC
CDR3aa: CASKWDSQETQYF

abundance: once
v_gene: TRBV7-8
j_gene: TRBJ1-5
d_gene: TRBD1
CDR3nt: TGTGCCAGCAGCTCACCTCCGGGACAGGGAATCAATCAGCCCCAGCATTTT
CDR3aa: CASSSPPGQGINQPQHF

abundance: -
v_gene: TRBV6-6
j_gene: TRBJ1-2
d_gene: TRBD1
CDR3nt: TGTGCCAGCAGTCAGGACAGGGTCTCGGGCAGGGGCTATGGCTACACCTTC
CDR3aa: CASSQDRVSGRGYGYTF

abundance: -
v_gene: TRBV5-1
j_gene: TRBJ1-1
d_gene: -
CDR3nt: TGCGCCAGCAGCTTACGGACCCAACAGGGAACAAACACTGAAGCTTTCTTT
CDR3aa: CASSLRTQQGTNTEAFF

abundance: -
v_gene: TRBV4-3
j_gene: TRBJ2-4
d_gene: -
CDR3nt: TGCGCCAGCAGCCAAGGGCCGGGGTCGGGCATTCAGTACTTC
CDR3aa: CASSQGPGSGIQYF

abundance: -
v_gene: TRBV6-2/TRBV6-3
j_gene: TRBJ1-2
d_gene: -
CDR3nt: TGTGCCAGCAGCCCCCGGTTTAACTATGGCTACACCTTC
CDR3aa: CASSPRFNYGYTF

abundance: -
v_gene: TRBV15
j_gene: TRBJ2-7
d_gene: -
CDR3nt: TGTGCCACCAGCAGAGATCTGAGTCCCCTATACTCCTACGAGCAGTACTTC
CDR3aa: CATSRDLSPLYSYEQYF

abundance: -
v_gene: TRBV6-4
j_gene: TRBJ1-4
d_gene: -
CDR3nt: TGTGCCAGCAGTGAGACTCCAACTAATGAAAAACTGTTTTTT
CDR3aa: CASSETPTNEKLFF

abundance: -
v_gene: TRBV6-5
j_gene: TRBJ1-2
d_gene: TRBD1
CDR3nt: TGTGCCAGCAGTTCAACTCGACAGGGATTCTATGGCTACACCTTC
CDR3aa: CASSSTRQGFYGYTF

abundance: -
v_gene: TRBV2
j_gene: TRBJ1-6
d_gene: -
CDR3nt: TGTGCCAGCAGTGAAGCTAGGGAGGGGCCCCTCCACTTT
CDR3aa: CASSEAREGPLHF

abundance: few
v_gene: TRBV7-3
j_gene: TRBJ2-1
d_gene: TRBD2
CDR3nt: TGTGCCAGCAGTGACGGGAGGGAACGAAATGAGCAGTTCTTC
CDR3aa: CASSDGRERNEQFF

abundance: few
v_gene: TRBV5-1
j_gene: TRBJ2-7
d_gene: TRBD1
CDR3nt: TGCGCCAGCAGCACCGGGACAGGGCAACGCGAGCAGTACTTC
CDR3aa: CASSTGTGQREQYF

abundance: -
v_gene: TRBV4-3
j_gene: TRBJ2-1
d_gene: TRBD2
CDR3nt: TGCGCCAGCAGCCAATTGAGGGAGGGTGGTGAGCAGTTCTTC
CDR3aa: CASSQLREGGEQFF

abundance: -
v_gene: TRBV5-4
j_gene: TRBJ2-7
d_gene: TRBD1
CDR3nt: TGTGCCAGCAGCCCTCCCGGACAGGGAACGACCATTCGAGAGCAGTACTTC
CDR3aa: CASSPPGQGTTIREQYF

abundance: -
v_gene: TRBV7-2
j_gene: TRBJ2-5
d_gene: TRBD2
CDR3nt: TGTGCCAGCAGCTTAGGGGTAGCGGGGAGGCAAGAGACCCAGTACTTC
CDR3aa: CASSLGVAGRQETQYF

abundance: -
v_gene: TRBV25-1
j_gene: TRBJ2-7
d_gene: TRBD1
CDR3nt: TGTGCCAGCAGACCAGGGGGTGGAGGCTACGAGCAGTACTTC
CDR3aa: CASRPGGGGYEQYF

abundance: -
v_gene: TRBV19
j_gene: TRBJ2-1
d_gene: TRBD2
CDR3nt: TGTGCCAGTAGTACATCCAGGACTAGCCGATATACCTACAATGAGCAGTTCTTC
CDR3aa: CASSTSRTSRYTYNEQFF

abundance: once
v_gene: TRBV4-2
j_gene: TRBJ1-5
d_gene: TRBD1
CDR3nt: TGTGCCAGCAGCCAGACAGGGGGCTCGCCTCAGCCCCAGCATTTT
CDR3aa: CASSQTGGSPQPQHF

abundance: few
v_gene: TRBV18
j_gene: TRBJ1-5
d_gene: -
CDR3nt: TGTGCCAGCTCACTGGCGGATAGCAATCAGCCCCAGCATTTT
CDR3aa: CASSLADSNQPQHF

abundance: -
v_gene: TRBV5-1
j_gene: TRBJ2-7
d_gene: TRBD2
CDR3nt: TGCGCCAGCAGCTTGGCTAGCGGGAGCTCCTACGAGCAGTACTTC
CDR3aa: CASSLASGSSYEQYF

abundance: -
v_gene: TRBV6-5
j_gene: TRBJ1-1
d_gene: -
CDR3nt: TGTGCCAGCACGGCAGGGCCGACGGTATTTCCTGAAGCTTTCTTT
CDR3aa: CASTAGPTVFPEAFF

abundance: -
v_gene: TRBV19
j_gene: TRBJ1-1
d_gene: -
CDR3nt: TGTGCCAGTAGTATTCCCAGGTCCCAGAAAGCTTTCTTT
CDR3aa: CASSIPRSQKAFF

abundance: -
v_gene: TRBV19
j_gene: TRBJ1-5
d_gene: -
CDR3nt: TGTGCCAGTAGTATCTCCGTATTGTCAGGGCGCAATCAGCCCCAGCATTTT
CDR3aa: CASSISVLSGRNQPQHF

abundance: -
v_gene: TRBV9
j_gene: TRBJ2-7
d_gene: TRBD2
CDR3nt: TGTGCCAGCAGCGTAGGCGGGGGGGTGAGTTTGGAGCAGTACTTC
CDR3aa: CASSVGGGVSLEQYF

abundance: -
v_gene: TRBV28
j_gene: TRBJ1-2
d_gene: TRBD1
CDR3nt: TGTGCCAGCAGTCCTCGGACAGGCAACTTTAATTACTTC
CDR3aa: CASSPRTGNFNYF

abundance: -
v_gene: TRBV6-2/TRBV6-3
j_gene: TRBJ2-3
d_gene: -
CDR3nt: TGTGCCAGCAGTTTCCGAAATGGGCAAACGCAGTATTTT
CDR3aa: CASSFRNGQTQYF

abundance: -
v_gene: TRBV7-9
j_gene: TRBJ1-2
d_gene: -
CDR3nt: TGTGCCAGCAGCTCTAGTTCCGGGGGGCTTATTCACTATGGCTACACCTTC
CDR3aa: CASSSSSGGLIHYGYTF

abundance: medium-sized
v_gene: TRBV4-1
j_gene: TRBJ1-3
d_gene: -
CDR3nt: TGCGCCAGCAGCCAAACAGGGATCGGTCCTGGAAACACCATATATTTT
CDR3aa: CASSQTGIGPGNTIYF

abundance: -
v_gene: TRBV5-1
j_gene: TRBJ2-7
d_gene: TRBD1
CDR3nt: TGCGCCAGCAGCTACACCGGGACAGGTCCCTACGAGCAGTACTTC
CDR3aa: CASSYTGTGPYEQYF

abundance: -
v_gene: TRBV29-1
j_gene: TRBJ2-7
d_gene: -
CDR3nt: TGCAGCGTTTTGGCGGAGACCTACGAGCAGTACTTC
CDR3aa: CSVLAETYEQYF

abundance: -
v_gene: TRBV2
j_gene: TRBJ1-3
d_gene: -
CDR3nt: TGTGCCAGCAGACAGGGATCGGGAAACACCATATATTTT
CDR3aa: CASRQGSGNTIYF

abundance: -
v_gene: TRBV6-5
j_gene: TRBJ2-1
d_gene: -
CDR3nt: TGTGCCAGCAGTCAGCCAAATCATAGCCCTAATGAGCAGTTCTTC
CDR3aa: CASSQPNHSPNEQFF

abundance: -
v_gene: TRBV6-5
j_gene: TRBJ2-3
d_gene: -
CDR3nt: TGTGCCAGCACCTCCGGGACTTCTGGCACAGATACGCAGTATTTT
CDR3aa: CASTSGTSGTDTQYF

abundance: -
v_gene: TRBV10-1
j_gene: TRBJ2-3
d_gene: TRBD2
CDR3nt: TGCGCCAGCAGTGAGTCTAGCGGGAGCACAGATACGCAGTATTTT
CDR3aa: CASSESSGSTDTQYF